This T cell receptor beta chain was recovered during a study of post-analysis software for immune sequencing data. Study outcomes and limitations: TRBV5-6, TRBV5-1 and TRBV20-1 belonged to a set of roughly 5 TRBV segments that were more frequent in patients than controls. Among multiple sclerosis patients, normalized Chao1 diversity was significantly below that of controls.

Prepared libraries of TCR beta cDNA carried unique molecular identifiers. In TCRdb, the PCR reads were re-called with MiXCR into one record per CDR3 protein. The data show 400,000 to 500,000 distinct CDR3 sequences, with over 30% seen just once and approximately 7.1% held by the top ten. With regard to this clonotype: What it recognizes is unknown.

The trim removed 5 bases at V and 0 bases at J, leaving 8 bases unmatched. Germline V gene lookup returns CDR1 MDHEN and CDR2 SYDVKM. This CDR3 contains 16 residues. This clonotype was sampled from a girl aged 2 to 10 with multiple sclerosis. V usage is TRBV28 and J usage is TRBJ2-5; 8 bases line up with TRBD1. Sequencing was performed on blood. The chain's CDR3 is CASSPDREWYQETQYF. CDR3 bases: TGTGCCAGCAGTCCGGACAGGGAGTGGTACCAAGAGACCCAGTACTTC.